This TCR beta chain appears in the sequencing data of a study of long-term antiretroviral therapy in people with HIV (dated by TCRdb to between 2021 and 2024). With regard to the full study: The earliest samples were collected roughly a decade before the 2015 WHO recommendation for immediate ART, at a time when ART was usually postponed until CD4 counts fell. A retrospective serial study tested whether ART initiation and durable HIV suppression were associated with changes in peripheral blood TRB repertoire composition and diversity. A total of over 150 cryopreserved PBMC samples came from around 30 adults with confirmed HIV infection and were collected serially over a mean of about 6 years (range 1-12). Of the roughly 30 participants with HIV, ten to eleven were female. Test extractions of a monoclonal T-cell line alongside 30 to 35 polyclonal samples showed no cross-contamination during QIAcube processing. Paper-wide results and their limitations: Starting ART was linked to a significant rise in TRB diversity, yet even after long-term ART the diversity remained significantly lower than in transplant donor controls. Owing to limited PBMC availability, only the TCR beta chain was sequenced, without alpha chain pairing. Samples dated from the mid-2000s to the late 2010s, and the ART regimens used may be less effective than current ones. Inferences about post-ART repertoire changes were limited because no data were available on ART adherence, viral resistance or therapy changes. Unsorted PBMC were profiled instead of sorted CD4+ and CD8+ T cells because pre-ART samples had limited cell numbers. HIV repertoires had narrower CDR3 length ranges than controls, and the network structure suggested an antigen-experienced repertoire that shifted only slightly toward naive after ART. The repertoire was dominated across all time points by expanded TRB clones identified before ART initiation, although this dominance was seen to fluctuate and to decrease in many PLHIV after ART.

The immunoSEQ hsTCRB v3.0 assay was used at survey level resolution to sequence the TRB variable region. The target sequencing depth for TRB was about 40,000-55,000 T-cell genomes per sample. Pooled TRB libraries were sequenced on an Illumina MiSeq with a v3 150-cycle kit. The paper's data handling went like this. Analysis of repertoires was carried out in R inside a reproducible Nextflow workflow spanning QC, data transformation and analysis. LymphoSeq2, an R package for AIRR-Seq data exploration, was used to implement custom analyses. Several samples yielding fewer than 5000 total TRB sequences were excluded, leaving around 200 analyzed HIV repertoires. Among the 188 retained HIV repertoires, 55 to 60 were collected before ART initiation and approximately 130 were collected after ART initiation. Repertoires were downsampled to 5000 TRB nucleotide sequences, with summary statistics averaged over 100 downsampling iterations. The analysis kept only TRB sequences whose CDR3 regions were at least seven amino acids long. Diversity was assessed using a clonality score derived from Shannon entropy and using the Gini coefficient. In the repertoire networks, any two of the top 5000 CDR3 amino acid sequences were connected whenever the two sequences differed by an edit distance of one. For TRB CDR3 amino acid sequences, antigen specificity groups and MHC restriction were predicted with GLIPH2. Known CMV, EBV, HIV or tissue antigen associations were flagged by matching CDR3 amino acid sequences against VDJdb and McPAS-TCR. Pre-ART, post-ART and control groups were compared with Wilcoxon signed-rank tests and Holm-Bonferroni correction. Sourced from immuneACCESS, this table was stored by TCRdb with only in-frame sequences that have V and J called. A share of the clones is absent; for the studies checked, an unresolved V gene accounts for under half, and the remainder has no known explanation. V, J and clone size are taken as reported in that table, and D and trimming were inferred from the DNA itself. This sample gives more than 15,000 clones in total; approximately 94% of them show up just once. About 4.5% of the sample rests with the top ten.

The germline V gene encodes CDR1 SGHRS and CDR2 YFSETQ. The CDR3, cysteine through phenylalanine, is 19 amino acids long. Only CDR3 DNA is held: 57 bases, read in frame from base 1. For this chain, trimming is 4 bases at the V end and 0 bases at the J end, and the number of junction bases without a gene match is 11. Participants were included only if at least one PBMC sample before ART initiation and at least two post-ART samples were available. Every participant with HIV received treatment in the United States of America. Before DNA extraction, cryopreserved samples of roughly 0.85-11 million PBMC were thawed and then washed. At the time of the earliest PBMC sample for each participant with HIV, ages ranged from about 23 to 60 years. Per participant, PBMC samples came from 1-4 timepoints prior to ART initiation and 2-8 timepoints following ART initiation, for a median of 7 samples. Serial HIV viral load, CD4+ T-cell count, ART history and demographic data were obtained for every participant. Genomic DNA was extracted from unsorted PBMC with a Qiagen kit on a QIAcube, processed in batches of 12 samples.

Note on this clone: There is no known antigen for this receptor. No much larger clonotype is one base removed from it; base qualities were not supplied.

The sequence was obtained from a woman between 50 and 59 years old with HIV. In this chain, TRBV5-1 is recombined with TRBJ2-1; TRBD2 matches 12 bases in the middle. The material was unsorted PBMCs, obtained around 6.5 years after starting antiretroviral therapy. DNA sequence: TGCGCCAGCAGCATACTAGCGGGAGGTACCAAAAGCTCCTACAATGAGCAGTTCTTC. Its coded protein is CASSILAGGTKSSYNEQFF.